The clone carrying this T cell receptor (beta chain) was observed at least ten times. Its specificity is unknown. Per germline, CDR1 SEHNR and CDR2 FQNEAQ (reference sequence). Deletions cut 2 bases from V and 0 bases from J, with 8 bases between. This CDR3 has 15 amino acids. Using RNA transcripts as the source, TCR beta CDR3 regions were amplified. The TCR CDR3 first-round RT-PCR relied on the HTBI primer set. TCRdb reanalysed the multiplex PCR reads using MiXCR and keeps one entry per CDR3 protein. The sample carries around 570,000 distinct CDR3 sequences, nearly 20% recorded once. This entry is derived from a study of T cells in Graves' hyperthyroidism and ophthalmopathy. Overall study findings and caveats: Blood also carried most thyroid clonotypes expanded above 0.001.

The sequencing sample was made of blood. This TCR derives from a man between 40 and 49 years old with Graves' ophthalmopathy. This rearrangement joins TRBV7-9 to TRBJ1-3; D unclear. CDR3 DNA sequence: TGTGCCAGCAGCTTAACCACTTCCTCTGGAAACACCATATATTTT. It yields the protein CASSLTTSSGNTIYF.